A single sample is the source of the 9 T cell receptor beta chains below, sequenced in a study of shared clonotypes between healthy human individuals. Clones were read by immunoSEQ multiplex PCR, and TCRdb kept only the in-frame ones, dropping some. Here the sample spans some 2 million clones, 85% to 95% being singletons. Sequenced input: naive CD4+ T cells sorted from blood. The subset here: CD45RA+ positively selected. The receptors were gathered from a man between 18 and 29 years old in good health.

The chain is built from TRBV28 and TRBJ2-3; a weak D match, TRBD2 (6 bases). Germline CDR1 and CDR2: MDHEN and SYDVKM. The CDR3 extends over 13 amino acids. The V end lost 11 bases, the J end lost 3 bases, and 15 bases lay between the germline ends. The CDR3: CAHLAHGTDTQYF. CDR3 sequence (DNA): TGTGCCCATCTAGCGCATGGAACAGATACGCAGTATTTT. Full variable domain (missing parts from reference TRBV28 and TRBJ2-3): DVKVTQSSRYLVKRTGEKVFLECVQDMDHENMFWYRQDPGLGLRLIYFSYDVKMKEKGDIPEGYSVSREKKERFSLILESASTNQTSMYLCAHLAHGTDTQYFGPGTRLTVL.

The J gene is TRBJ1-2, the V gene TRBV28; D is unclear. V lost 8 bases to trimming and J lost 0 bases, with 10 bases between them. Germline CDR1 MDHEN, CDR2 SYDVKM. The CDR3 has 13 amino acids. The CDR3 bases are TGTGCCAGCTCCCTCAGCCCTAACTATGGCTACACCTTC. Protein product: CASSLSPNYGYTF.

The chain combines TRBV5-1 with TRBJ2-5; D uncertain. Germline V gene sequence: CDR1 SGHRS, CDR2 YFSETQ. CDR3 length: 15 residues. The germline V and J ends were trimmed by 3 bases and 5 bases, with 17 bases remaining between them. The CDR3 sequence: CASSSSGTNGETQYF. The CDR3 DNA sequence: TGCGCCAGCAGCTCATCCGGCACAAATGGGGAGACCCAGTACTTC.

CDR3 in amino acids: CAARFYNSPLHF. For the CDR3, the DNA is TGTGCCGCCCGATTCTATAATTCACCCCTCCACTTT. V and J are TRBV2 and TRBJ1-6; D remains ambiguous. The V gene's germline CDR1 is SNHLY and CDR2 FYNNEI. Trimming pared 11 bases from V and 3 bases from J, leaving 8 bases between. CDR3 size: 12 residues.

This chain connects TRBV5-1 to TRBJ2-1; D call uncertain. The CDR3 runs 14 residues. CDR1 and CDR2 (germline): SGHRS, YFSETQ. The V gene lost 0 bases and the J gene lost 10 bases, with 14 bases spanning the gap. CDR3 nucleotides: TGCGCCAGCAGCTTGGAGACTCTTACAAGGGAGCAGTTCTTC. It specifies CASSLETLTREQFF.

The genes are TRBV5-6 and TRBJ1-6; D unresolved. V gave up 4 bases and J gave up 8 bases, with 7 bases separating them. This CDR3 region has 12 residues. Germline V gives CDR1 SGHDT, CDR2 YYEEEE. The CDR3 reads CASSRFYSPLHF. The CDR3 DNA follows: TGTGCCAGCAGCCGCTTTTATTCACCCCTCCACTTT.

Here the CDR3 DNA reads TGTGCCAGACACAGGGGGAGGGGCGGGGCGAGGATTTTGCCACCCCTCCACTTT. Residues: CARHRGRGGARILPPLHF. This sequence joins TRBV5-3 and TRBJ1-6; TRBD1 matches at 8 bases. TRBV5-3 is identified as an open reading frame with a role that is uncertain. CDR3 length: 18 residues. V shed 7 bases, J shed 11 bases, and the junction held 23 bases outside the gene matches.

V gene TRBV6-5 combines with J gene TRBJ2-1; 7 nucleotides match TRBD2. Trimming at V came to 5 bases and at J to 8 bases, leaving 9 bases not matched to a gene. The CDR3 totals 14 residues. The germline gives CDR1 MNHEY, CDR2 SVGAGI. CDR3 coding DNA: TGTGCCAGCAGTACCCGGGCTGGGAGGGATGAGCAGTTCTTC. Translated: CASSTRAGRDEQFF.

This chain connects TRBV5-1 to TRBJ2-2, with no clear D. Germline loops: CDR1 SGHRS, CDR2 YFSETQ. CDR3 length: 14 residues. V was clipped by 4 bases and J by 3 bases, with 10 bases between them. DNA for the CDR3: TGCGCCAGCAGCACCTTACCCCACACCGGGGAGCTGTTTTTT. Encoded protein: CASSTLPHTGELFF.